This T cell receptor beta chain was captured by sequencing in a study of blood T cell repertoires in COVID-19. On the study more broadly: Both acute and convalescent COVID-19 samples were obtained from the United States, Italy and Spain. The analysed material was cDNA or gDNA that came from T cells, B-cell-depleted T cells, or PBMCs.

This clone was seen a handful of times. Study processing details: Amplification from reference gene primers served as the basis for estimated nucleated cell counts. Profiling relied on immunoSEQ multiplex PCR, and the TCRdb table lists in-frame clones only, not all of them. V, J and clone size reflect that table, while D and trimming were determined from the DNA. The sample records about 100,000 clones, around 87% being singletons. The CDR3 consists of 12 residues. Germline CDR1 SNHLY, CDR2 FYNNEI. V shed 3 bases and J shed 4 bases, with 6 bases lying between them. Input material: peripheral blood. The chain couples TRBV2 to TRBJ1-2; a possible D gene is TRBD1 (5 bases). The sequence came from a human donor in a cohort sampled during active COVID-19. CDR3 in amino acids: CASSETAYGYTF. The CDR3 DNA reads TGTGCCAGCAGTGAGACAGCCTATGGCTACACCTTC.